This passage covers 8 T cell receptor beta chains from one sample sequenced in a study of shared clonotypes between healthy human individuals. As defined, naive CD8 cells were CD45RO-negative and positively selected for CCR7, with terminally differentiated effector memory CD45RA+ cells excluded. TCRdb's copy holds only in-frame clones and misses some; the assay was immunoSEQ multiplex PCR. The sample shows around 2,100,000 clones, over 85% of them seen only once. Sample: naive CD8+ T cells sorted from blood. The source of these receptors is a man aged 18 to 35 in good health.

V gene TRBV9 combines with J gene TRBJ2-7; TRBD2 matches 10 bases. The germline gives CDR1 SGDLS, CDR2 YYNGEE. The length of the CDR3 is 15 residues. The V gene end was trimmed by 5 bases and the J gene end by 5 bases; junction bases not matched to a gene: 10. The CDR3 sequence is CASSSPSGGRHEQYF. As DNA, the CDR3 is TGTGCCAGCAGTTCCCCTAGCGGGGGTAGGCACGAGCAGTACTTC.

The chain carries TRBV11-2 and TRBJ2-7; D is perhaps TRBD2 (6 bases). CDR3 length: 16 amino acids. Germline values: CDR1 SGHAT, CDR2 FQNNGV. Trimming pared 2 bases from V and 2 bases from J, leaving 16 bases between. In DNA form, the CDR3 reads TGTGCCAGCAGCTTAACTCACGCGGCGGGGACCTACGAGCAGTACTTC. Its protein is CASSLTHAAGTYEQYF.

CDR3 nucleotide sequence: TGTGCCAGTAGTAGCGGGGGCTACAATGAGCAGTTCTTC. This codes for CASSSGGYNEQFF. The chain employs TRBV19 and TRBJ2-1, with TRBD2 identical over 7 bases. With V trimmed by 4 bases and J by 3 bases, 0 bases remained unmatched. Germline values: CDR1 LNHDA, CDR2 SQIVND (reference sequence). The length of the CDR3 is 13 residues. Filled out from reference TRBV19 and TRBJ2-1, the complete variable domain reads DGGITQSPKYLFRKEGQNVTLSCEQNLNHDAMYWYRQDPGQGLRLIYYSQIVNDFQKGDIAEGYSVSREKKESFPLTVTSAQKNPTAFYLCASSSGGYNEQFFGPGTRLTVL.

CDR3 amino acids: CASSLVLGGRETQYF. CDR3 nucleotides: TGTGCCAGCAGCTTAGTTCTAGGGGGGAGAGAGACCCAGTACTTC. The V call is TRBV7-9, the J call TRBJ2-5; either TRBD1 or TRBD2 may fit D (6 bases each). Trimming took 1 base from V and 4 from J, leaving 13 bases between them. CDR1 is SEHNR and CDR2 is FQNEAQ in the germline V gene (reference sequence). CDR3 length: 15 residues.

J is TRBJ2-7 and V is TRBV23-1, with D possibly matching TRBD2 (6 bases). TRBV23-1 is noted as an ORF with a role that remains uncertain. The CDR3 contains 19 residues. V dropped 4 bases and J dropped 2 bases, with 27 bases sitting between them. CDR3 DNA: TGCGCCAGCAGTCGACAACCGGGACTGAGTCTACCCGATCCCTACGAGCAGTACTTC. Translated, it gives CASSRQPGLSLPDPYEQYF.

The chain couples TRBV5-1 to TRBJ1-1; a possible D gene is TRBD1 (6 bases). Trimming removed 3 bases at V and 11 bases at J, with 11 bases between. There are 11 residues in the CDR3. Per germline, CDR1 SGHRS and CDR2 YFSETQ. As DNA, the CDR3 is TGCGCCAGCAGCTCCGGACAGATGGCTTTCTTT. Protein: CASSSGQMAFF.

This chain connects TRBV29-1 to TRBJ2-5; the D gene is possibly TRBD2 (6 bases). CDR1 is SQVTM, CDR2 ANQGSEA, per germline. The CDR3 length is 15 residues. Trimming took 2 bases from V and 1 from J, leaving 14 bases between them. The CDR3 spells CSVEPAASAQETQYF. The CDR3 nucleotides read TGCAGCGTTGAACCGGCTGCTAGCGCCCAAGAGACCCAGTACTTC.

The chain links TRBV6-5 to TRBJ2-5, with D hard to call. The V gene's germline CDR1 is MNHEY and CDR2 SVGAGI. V lost 0 bases to trimming and J lost 5 bases, with 4 bases between them. This CDR3 contains 12 residues. The CDR3 coding sequence is TGTGCCAGCAGTTACTCGATGGAGACCCAGTACTTC. As protein: CASSYSMETQYF.